One and the same sample provided the 24 T cell receptor beta chains below, sequenced in a study of blood T cell repertoires in COVID-19. TCRdb's copy holds only in-frame clones and misses some; the assay was immunoSEQ multiplex PCR. The repertoire has some 50,000 clones, about nine tenths of them found once; the top ten carry under 3.5%. The specimen was peripheral blood. The receptors stem from a man of 80 years or more with acute or convalescent COVID-19.

The CDR3 nucleotides are TGTGCCAGTAGTATAAGGATCACCAGCGGGGCTTACAATGAGCAGTTCTTC. This translates into CASSIRITSGAYNEQFF. The J gene is TRBJ2-1, the V gene TRBV19, with 7 bases matching TRBD2. CDR1 and CDR2 from the germline V gene are LNHDA and SQIVND (reference sequence). This CDR3 spans 17 amino acids. Losses at the gene ends were 2 bases for V and 4 bases for J; bases not matched to a gene: 11.

This clone was seen more than once but under ten times. This chain connects TRBV27 to TRBJ1-2; 9 nucleotides match TRBD1. This CDR3 comprises 16 residues. V lost 5 bases, J lost 5 bases, and 12 bases stayed unmatched. CDR1 is MNHEY and CDR2 is SMNVEV in the germline V gene (reference sequence). The CDR3 region has the DNA TGTGCCAGCAGTATCAACCTACAGGGGGCGCGATATGGCTACACCTTC. Protein sequence: CASSINLQGARYGYTF.

The chain links TRBV25-1 to TRBJ1-1; no clear D gene. CDR1 MGHDK and CDR2 SYGVNS come from the germline V gene. V lost 4 bases to trimming and J lost 1 base, with 10 bases between them. This CDR3 has 14 residues. The CDR3 loop reads CASSVEATNTEAFF. CDR3 sequence (DNA): TGTGCCAGCAGTGTGGAGGCTACGAACACTGAAGCTTTCTTT. Drawing the rest from reference TRBV25-1 and TRBJ1-1, the complete variable domain is EADIYQTPRYLVIGTGKKITLECSQTMGHDKMYWYQQDPGMELHLIHYSYGVNSTEKGDLSSESTVSRIRTEHFPLTLESARPSHTSQYLCASSVEATNTEAFFGQGTRLTVV.

The CDR3 here is CASNHITNEKLFF. The DNA of the CDR3 is TGTGCCAGCAATCACATAACTAATGAAAAACTGTTTTTT. The chain combines TRBV6-5 with TRBJ1-4; D remains unclear. CDR1 is MNHEY, CDR2 SVGAGI, per germline. The CDR3 totals 13 residues. Trimming stripped 7 bases from V and 1 base from J, with 7 bases between.

The V gene is TRBV7-9, the J gene TRBJ2-2; TRBD1 aligns across 10 bases. V shed 10 bases, J shed 1 base, and the junction held 12 bases outside the gene matches. Germline lookup yields CDR1 SEHNR and CDR2 FQNEAQ (reference sequence). This CDR3 region has 17 residues. The CDR3 DNA is TGTGCCACCCCGGGACAGGGGAGTGTTGTGAACACCGGGGAGCTGTTTTTT. Its protein is CATPGQGSVVNTGELFF.

The gene calls are TRBV12-5 and TRBJ2-7; D is possibly TRBD1 (6 bases). The CDR3 is made up of 12 amino acids. V dropped 6 bases and J dropped 6 bases, with 12 bases sitting between them. Germline V gives CDR1 LGHNT, CDR2 FRNRAP. The CDR3 DNA follows: TGTGCTAGTGGCTCGGACAGCGGCGAGCAGTACTTC. Translating gives CASGSDSGEQYF.

This clone was seen once. The V and J genes are TRBV7-2 and TRBJ2-5, with 7 bases lining up with TRBD1. CDR1 and CDR2 from the germline V gene are SGHTA and FQGNSA. Trimming took 4 bases from V and 2 from J; bases not matched to a gene: 1. The CDR3 is 13 residues long. The DNA for the CDR3 is TGTGCCAGCAGCTCGGGACAGCAAGAGACCCAGTACTTC. It translates to CASSSGQQETQYF.

This rearrangement joins TRBV5-6 to TRBJ2-3, with TRBD2 matching over 10 bases. Per the germline V gene, CDR1 is SGHDT and CDR2 is YYEEEE. This CDR3 spans 17 amino acids. V shed 5 bases, J shed 0 bases, and the junction held 9 bases outside the gene matches. Here the CDR3 reads CASRLSGGSSSTDTQYF. In DNA, the CDR3 is TGTGCCAGCAGGCTTAGCGGGGGGTCCTCTAGCACAGATACGCAGTATTTT.

The V gene is TRBV4-1, the J gene TRBJ2-5, with D possibly TRBD2 on 6 matching bases. The germline V and J ends were trimmed by 0 bases and 5 bases, with 16 bases remaining between them. CDR3 length: 16 residues. Germline values: CDR1 MGHRA, CDR2 YSYEKL. The CDR3 sequence is CASSQDRGAGRETQYF. In nucleotides, the CDR3 is TGCGCCAGCAGCCAAGATCGCGGGGCTGGGCGGGAGACCCAGTACTTC.

The chain has TRBV24-1 and TRBJ2-1; possible D gene TRBD1, 7 bases. CDR3 length: 15 residues. The V gene's germline CDR1 is KGHDR and CDR2 SFDVKD. Trimming took 0 bases from V and 6 from J, leaving 11 bases between them. The CDR3 loop reads CATSDLHRGGNEQFF. DNA for the CDR3: TGTGCCACCAGTGATTTGCACAGGGGAGGCAATGAGCAGTTCTTC.

The rearrangement links TRBV9 to TRBJ1-4; D gene ambiguous. The CDR3 loop spans 15 amino acids. The germline gives CDR1 SGDLS, CDR2 YYNGEE. V was clipped by 0 bases and J by 7 bases, with 13 bases between them. The CDR3 reads CASSVATGSGEKLFF. Here the CDR3 DNA reads TGTGCCAGCAGCGTAGCTACGGGGTCTGGTGAAAAACTGTTTTTT.

The genes are TRBV3-1 (or the pseudogene TRBV3-2) and TRBJ1-4; possible D gene TRBD1, 5 bases. Trimming cost V 4 bases and J 5 bases, with 14 bases left between them. Germline V CDR1 and CDR2: LGHDT, YNNKEL (reference sequence). CDR3 length: 15 residues. DNA for the CDR3: TGTGCCAGCAGCCTTCGTACAGGCGTAAATGAAAAACTGTTTTTT. Residues: CASSLRTGVNEKLFF.

The V gene is TRBV5-1, the J gene TRBJ1-2; 8 bases agree with TRBD1. The CDR3 length is 13 residues. After removal of 4 bases from V and 3 bases from J, the junction contained 2 bases not matched to a gene. Germline-derived CDR1 and CDR2 are SGHRS and YFSETQ. CDR3 coding DNA: TGCGCCAGCAGCCTGACAGGGGACTATGGCTACACCTTC. It translates to CASSLTGDYGYTF.

This chain uses TRBV7-9 with TRBJ2-1; 12 bases match TRBD2. The CDR3 has 15 residues. Germline V CDR1 and CDR2: SEHNR, FQNEAQ (reference sequence). V was pared by 6 bases and J by 7 bases, with 7 bases of the junction left unmatched. The CDR3 DNA sequence: TGTGCCAGCAGGCGGCCTAGCGGGGGGGCTAATGAGCAGTTCTTC. Translated, it gives CASRRPSGGANEQFF. The full variable domain, its missing parts supplied by reference TRBV7-9 and TRBJ2-1, is DTGVSQNPRHKITKRGQNVTFRCDPISEHNRLYWYRQTLGQGPEFLTYFQNEAQLEKSRLLSDRFSAERPKGSFSTLEIQRTEQGDSAMYLCASRRPSGGANEQFFGPGTRLTVL.

This chain links TRBV7-8 with TRBJ1-2, with TRBD1 matching 7 bases. Looked up from germline, CDR1 is SGHVS and CDR2 is FQNEAQ. This CDR3 has 16 residues. V shed 3 bases, J shed 7 bases, and the junction held 14 bases outside the gene matches. This chain's CDR3 is CASSFSIGQDFIGYTF. CDR3 nucleotides: TGTGCCAGCAGCTTCTCTATAGGACAGGACTTCATTGGCTACACCTTC.

Notes on this clone: Other DNA variants within this sample encode the same CDR3. This chain links TRBV5-1 with TRBJ2-5; 7 bases match TRBD2. Germline loops: CDR1 SGHRS, CDR2 YFSETQ. The trim removed 0 bases at V and 4 bases at J, leaving 0 bases unmatched. This CDR3 has 13 residues. The CDR3 reads CASSLGGGETQYF. Here the CDR3 DNA reads TGCGCCAGCAGCTTGGGCGGGGGAGAGACCCAGTACTTC.

V gene TRBV7-9 combines with J gene TRBJ1-3; 7 bases agree with TRBD1. V was clipped by 2 bases and J by 0 bases; unmatched bases: 4. CDR3 length equals 16 residues. Per the germline V gene, CDR1 is SEHNR and CDR2 is FQNEAQ (reference sequence). The CDR3 sequence: CASSLQGQISGNTIYF. CDR3 coding DNA: TGTGCCAGCAGCTTACAGGGACAGATCTCTGGAAACACCATATATTTT.

The rearrangement joins TRBV7-9 to TRBJ1-1, with TRBD1 matching 9 bases. This CDR3 is 15 amino acids long. J lost 5 bases, V lost 5 bases, and 9 bases had no gene match. Germline lookup yields CDR1 SEHNR and CDR2 FQNEAQ (reference sequence). The CDR3 DNA is TGTGCCAGCAGCGAACAGGGGGCAAAAGGGACTGAAGCTTTCTTT. Protein sequence: CASSEQGAKGTEAFF.

This chain connects TRBV11-2 to TRBJ2-3; TRBD1 matches at 11 bases. Unmatched junction bases numbered 15, after V lost 5 bases and J lost 5 bases. The V gene's germline CDR1 is SGHAT and CDR2 FQNNGV. The CDR3 totals 18 residues. CDR3 sequence reads: CASSQRTGGVSRGDTQYF. The DNA of the CDR3 is TGTGCCAGCAGCCAGCGGACAGGGGGCGTCTCACGTGGAGATACGCAGTATTTT. Together with reference TRBV11-2 and TRBJ2-3, the CDR3 gives the full variable domain: EAGVAQSPRYKIIEKRQSVAFWCNPISGHATLYWYQQILGQGPKLLIQFQNNGVVDDSQLPKDRFSAERLKGVDSTLKIQPAKLEDSAVYLCASSQRTGGVSRGDTQYFGPGTRLTVL.

The chain joins TRBV9 to TRBJ2-5; TRBD1 might be the D (6 bases). Trimming left V 0 bases short and J 0 bases short, with 9 bases between. Germline lookup yields CDR1 SGDLS and CDR2 YYNGEE. The CDR3 has 15 residues. Written as DNA, the CDR3 is TGTGCCAGCAGCGTAGCAGGGGCCCACCAAGAGACCCAGTACTTC. Its protein is CASSVAGAHQETQYF.

This rearrangement joins TRBV14 to TRBJ1-3; D not certain. Germline V CDR1 and CDR2: SGHDN, FVKESK. The CDR3 length is 14 residues. Trimming left V 1 base short and J 3 bases short, with 7 bases between. The CDR3 reads CASSQGGIGNTIYF. The CDR3 DNA is TGTGCCAGCAGCCAAGGTGGCATTGGAAACACCATATATTTT.

This chain connects TRBV9 to TRBJ2-5; 7 nucleotides agree with TRBD2. The trim removed 4 bases at V and 7 bases at J, leaving 10 bases unmatched. CDR3 length: 14 residues. Germline-derived CDR1 and CDR2 are SGDLS and YYNGEE. As DNA, the CDR3 is TGTGCCAGCAGCCTAGAGGCGGGGGTCAGGACCCAGTACTTC. Its translation is CASSLEAGVRTQYF.

The V call is TRBV19, the J call TRBJ1-5, with TRBD1 matching over 8 bases. Germline V CDR1 and CDR2: LNHDA, SQIVND (reference sequence). The junction had 12 bases not matched to a gene; V was cut back by 4 bases and J by 4 bases. The CDR3 is made up of 17 amino acids. Written as DNA, the CDR3 is TGTGCCAGTAGTACCTACGGTCAGGGGGCCCCTAATCAGCCCCAGCATTTT. It is translated as CASSTYGQGAPNQPQHF. The full variable domain, completed using reference TRBV19 and TRBJ1-5, is DGGITQSPKYLFRKEGQNVTLSCEQNLNHDAMYWYRQDPGQGLRLIYYSQIVNDFQKGDIAEGYSVSREKKESFPLTVTSAQKNPTAFYLCASSTYGQGAPNQPQHFGDGTRLSIL.

CDR3 sequence: CASSLVLSRQGGRNGYTF. The CDR3, as DNA: TGTGCCAGCAGCTTAGTCTTATCTCGACAGGGAGGTAGGAATGGCTACACCTTC. The chain recombines TRBV11-3 with TRBJ1-2, with 7 bases aligning to TRBD1. The trim removed 1 base at V and 6 bases at J, leaving 17 bases unmatched. The CDR3 is 18 amino acids. Germline values: CDR1 SGHNT, CDR2 YENEEA.